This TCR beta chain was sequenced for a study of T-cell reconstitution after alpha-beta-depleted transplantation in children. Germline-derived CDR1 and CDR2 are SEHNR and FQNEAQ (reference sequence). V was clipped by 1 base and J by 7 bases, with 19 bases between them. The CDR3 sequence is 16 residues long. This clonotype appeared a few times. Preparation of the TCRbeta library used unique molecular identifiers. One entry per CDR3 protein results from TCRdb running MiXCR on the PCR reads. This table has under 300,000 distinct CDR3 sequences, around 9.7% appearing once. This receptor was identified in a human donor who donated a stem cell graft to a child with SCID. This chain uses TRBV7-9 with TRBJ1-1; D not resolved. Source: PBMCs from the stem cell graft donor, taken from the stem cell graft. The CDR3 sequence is CASSLVRPVGTDEAFF. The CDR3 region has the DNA TGTGCCAGCAGCTTAGTACGTCCCGTTGGAACAGATGAAGCTTTCTTT.